The 17 T cell receptor beta chains reported below all come from one sample, sequenced in a study of blood T cells in healthy people across ages (dated by TCRdb to between 2015 and 2017). Library preparation was by 5' RACE. Sequenced using an Illumina HiSeq 2500. A second PCR of about 7 to 12 cycles was run with a J-beta primer mix and a sample-barcoded 5' primer. TCRdb redid the processing of the public reads, applying fastp at Q25 and MiXCR, and retained in-frame beta chains. Records with the same CDR3 protein are collapsed into one entry carrying the most frequent genes and DNA. This sample comprises roughly 1,300,000 distinct CDR3 sequences, roughly 64% of them detected only once. In total, the top ten clones hold roughly 7% of the sample. Sequenced material: blood. The receptor source for this set is a man aged 18 to 30 in good health.

The gene calls are TRBV25-1 and TRBJ1-6, with TRBD1 identical over 8 bases. CDR1 and CDR2 from the germline V gene are MGHDK and SYGVNS. V lost 6 bases to trimming and J lost 7 bases; unmatched junction nucleotides: 14. The CDR3 is 17 residues long. Written as DNA, the CDR3 is TGTGCCAGCAGCCGGAGAACCGGGGACAGGAGAAATTCACCCCTCCACTTT. This codes for CASSRRTGDRRNSPLHF.

The chain carries TRBV20-1 and TRBJ1-2, with no clear D. With 0 bases removed from V and 4 bases from J, the gap between germline ends came to 12 bases. The germline V gene has CDR1 DFQATT and CDR2 SNEGSKA (reference sequence). CDR3 size: 14 residues. Here the CDR3 reads CSARDIGLFYGYTF. Written as DNA, the CDR3 is TGCAGTGCTAGAGATATCGGGCTCTTCTATGGCTACACCTTC.

The chain carries TRBV5-4 and TRBJ2-7; 7 nucleotides line up with TRBD1. V lost 4 bases to trimming and J lost 7 bases; unmatched junction nucleotides: 14. Per the germline V gene, CDR1 is SGHNT and CDR2 is YYREEE (reference sequence). The CDR3 spans 15 residues. CDR3: CASSNGGQPYNEQYF. For the CDR3, the DNA is TGTGCCAGCAGCAATGGGGGACAGCCCTACAATGAGCAGTACTTC.

V gene TRBV6-1 combines with J gene TRBJ2-1; D remains ambiguous. V was trimmed by 2 bases and J by 8 bases, leaving 7 bases between them. The CDR3 length is 12 residues. Germline loops: CDR1 MNHNS, CDR2 SASEGT. The CDR3 spells CASSEQPHEQFF. As DNA, the CDR3 is TGTGCCAGCAGTGAACAACCCCATGAGCAGTTCTTC.

This sequence joins TRBV20-1 and TRBJ2-7; D possibly uses TRBD1 or TRBD2 (5 bases each). This CDR3 region has 12 residues. V dropped 5 bases and J dropped 2 bases, with 10 bases sitting between them. CDR1 and CDR2 (germline): DFQATT, SNEGSKA (reference sequence). CDR3 DNA sequence: TGCAGTGCTTGGGGACGGACCTACGAGCAGTACTTC. It translates to CSAWGRTYEQYF.

The chain employs TRBV4-2 and TRBJ2-7, with D tentatively TRBD2 (5 bases). The germline V gene has CDR1 LGHNA and CDR2 YNFKEQ. Trimming removed 2 bases from V and 10 bases from J, with 15 bases in between. CDR3 length: 13 residues. DNA for the CDR3: TGTGCCAGCAGCCAAATAGGAGTGGAGGCCCAGTACTTC. Translation: CASSQIGVEAQYF.

The chain combines TRBV27 with TRBJ1-2; D uncertain. Germline CDR1 MNHEY, CDR2 SMNVEV (reference sequence). Trimming removed 8 bases at V and 5 bases at J, with 15 bases between. The CDR3 covers 13 residues. The DNA for the CDR3 is TGTGCCAGCGGACTGGGCTACGATTATGGCTACACCTTC. This gives the protein CASGLGYDYGYTF.

The chain couples TRBV20-1 to TRBJ2-2; 10 bases map to TRBD2. This CDR3 comprises 18 residues. CDR1 and CDR2 from the germline V gene are DFQATT and SNEGSKA (reference sequence). Trimming at V came to 6 bases and at J to 9 bases, leaving 22 bases not matched to a gene. CDR3 sequence: CSAQRRTSGLQGTWELFF. The CDR3 bases are TGCAGTGCCCAACGCCGGACTAGCGGACTACAAGGGACTTGGGAGCTGTTTTTT.

V is TRBV14 and J is TRBJ2-7; D may be TRBD1 or TRBD2 (5 bases each). Germline CDR1 reads SGHDN; CDR2 reads FVKESK. Trimming removed 2 bases from V and 6 bases from J, with 17 bases in between. The CDR3 totals 15 residues. CDR3 nucleotide sequence: TGTGCCAGCAGCCAAACCAGGACCCCTGGGGGCGAGCAGTACTTC. Protein product: CASSQTRTPGGEQYF.

This clonotype appeared a few times. The chain joins TRBV4-1 to TRBJ2-2, with D possibly being TRBD1 (6 bases). Germline loops: CDR1 MGHRA, CDR2 YSYEKL. Trimming cost V 6 bases and J 0 bases, with 17 bases left between them. This CDR3 region has 17 residues. This CDR3 is CASSPQGYNANTGELFF. CDR3 in DNA: TGCGCCAGCAGTCCACAGGGTTACAACGCGAACACCGGGGAGCTGTTTTTT.

The J gene is TRBJ2-1, the V gene TRBV20-1; D uncertain. CDR3 size: 13 residues. Trimming shortened V by 1 base and J by 4 bases, and 8 bases separated the two germline ends. CDR1 DFQATT and CDR2 SNEGSKA come from the germline V gene (reference sequence). The CDR3, as DNA: TGCAGTGCTAGAGCCAGTATTTACAATGAGCAGTTCTTC. As protein: CSARASIYNEQFF.

The gene calls are TRBV4-3 and TRBJ2-5; TRBD1 matches 11 bases. The end of the DNA aligns better with TRBJ2-7, so the J call may be wrong. The V gene's germline CDR1 is LGHNA and CDR2 YSLEER. The CDR3 contains 16 residues. CDR3 amino acids: CASSQEGDRGRYEQYF. Here the CDR3 DNA reads TGCGCCAGCAGCCAAGAGGGGGACAGGGGGAGGTACGAGCAGTACTTC.

This chain links TRBV29-1 with TRBJ2-1; 12 bases align to TRBD2. The V and J ends lost 7 bases and 9 bases, in that order; junction bases with no gene match: 13. The CDR3 runs 15 residues. From germline, CDR1 is SQVTM and CDR2 ANQGSEA. CDR3 sequence reads: CSAPGTSGPVGEQFF. The CDR3 DNA is TGCAGCGCTCCCGGGACTAGCGGGCCCGTGGGTGAGCAGTTCTTC.

The CDR3 nucleotides are TGTGCCACTCGACAGGAGATTTCACCCCTCCACTTT. Translation gives CATRQEISPLHF. The chain employs TRBV7-9 and TRBJ1-6, with D possibly matching TRBD1 (6 bases). The CDR3 length is 12 residues. Germline-derived CDR1 and CDR2 are SEHNR and FQNEAQ (reference sequence). V lost 10 bases to trimming and J lost 9 bases, with 13 bases between them.

The chain joins TRBV7-9 to TRBJ2-1; weak D call: TRBD1 (5 bases). The CDR3 length is 16 residues. Trimming removed 1 base from V and 6 bases from J, with 16 bases in between. Germline V gene data show CDR1 as SEHNR and CDR2 as FQNEAQ (reference sequence). The CDR3 region is CASSLEMAGSVNEQFF. CDR3 sequence (DNA): TGTGCCAGCAGCTTAGAAATGGCAGGGTCGGTCAATGAGCAGTTCTTC.

The chain uses TRBV4-1 and TRBJ2-4; 7 nucleotides agree with TRBD2. The DNA end is a closer match to TRBJ2-7, so the J assignment may be wrong. Germline V gene data show CDR1 as MGHRA and CDR2 as YSYEKL. The CDR3 has 16 amino acids. The CDR3: CASSQASAGRENEQYF. The DNA for the CDR3 is TGCGCCAGCAGCCAAGCAAGCGCGGGGAGGGAGAACGAGCAGTACTTC.

This rearrangement joins TRBV2 to TRBJ1-5; D is uncertain. The CDR3 runs to 15 residues. Trimming stripped 7 bases from V and 0 bases from J, with 13 bases between. Germline CDR1 and CDR2: SNHLY and FYNNEI. The CDR3 DNA reads as TGTGCCAGCAATAAAGGGTGGACTAGCAATCAGCCCCAGCATTTT. Its protein is CASNKGWTSNQPQHF.